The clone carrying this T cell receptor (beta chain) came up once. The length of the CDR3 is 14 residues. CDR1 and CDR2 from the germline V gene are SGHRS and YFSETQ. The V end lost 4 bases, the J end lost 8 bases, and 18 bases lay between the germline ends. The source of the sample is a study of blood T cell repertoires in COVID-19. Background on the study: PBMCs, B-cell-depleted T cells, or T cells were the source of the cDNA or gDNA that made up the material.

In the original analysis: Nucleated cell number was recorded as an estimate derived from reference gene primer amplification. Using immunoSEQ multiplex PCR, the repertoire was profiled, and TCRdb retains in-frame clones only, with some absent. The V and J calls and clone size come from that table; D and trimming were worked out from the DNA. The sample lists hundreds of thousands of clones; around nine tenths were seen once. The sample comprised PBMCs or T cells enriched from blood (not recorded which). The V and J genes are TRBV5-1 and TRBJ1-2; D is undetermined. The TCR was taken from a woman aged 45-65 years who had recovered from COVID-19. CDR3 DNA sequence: TGCGCCAGCAGCCTTTCGACGATCGGAGGGGGCTACACCTTC. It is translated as CASSLSTIGGGYTF.